This T cell receptor beta chain was sequenced during a study of glioma-infiltrating T cells after dendritic cell vaccination. For this clone: Its antigen is undetermined.

Primers: 60 V beta forward and 13 J beta reverse. Here immunoSEQ multiplex PCR was the method, and the copy in TCRdb shows in-frame clones only, minus some. The top ten hold approximately 12% of the sample, which has about 99,000 clones, 81% seen once. Germline V gives CDR1 DFQATT, CDR2 SNEGSKA (reference sequence). This CDR3 is built from 11 residues. Between the trimmed V and J ends, which lost 6 bases and 5 bases, there was a span of 10 bases. Study-level points and caveats: Higher pretreatment TIL content predicted longer progression-free time and survival.

This sequence joins TRBV20-1 and TRBJ1-2, with D possibly TRBD1 on 6 matching bases. The sequence was collected from a human donor with glioblastoma. Source: blood, taken before dendritic cell vaccination. CDR3 nucleotide sequence: TGCAGTGCCCGACAGGAGTATGGCTACACCTTC. Protein product: CSARQEYGYTF.